The 26 T cell receptor beta chains below all came from one sample that was sequenced in a study of T cells in Graves' hyperthyroidism and ophthalmopathy. Amplification of TCR beta CDR3 regions was performed using RNA transcripts as template. The HTBI set primed first-round TCR CDR3 RT-PCR. TCRdb reprocessed the multiplex PCR reads with MiXCR, giving one entry per CDR3 protein. The data show around 620,000 distinct CDR3 sequences, 14% seen once. Input material: blood. These receptors were obtained from a woman younger than 30 with Graves' ophthalmopathy.

This clonotype has ten or more counts. V and J are TRBV6-1 and TRBJ1-1; 7 nucleotides match TRBD1. V shed 7 bases, J shed 4 bases, and the junction held 6 bases outside the gene matches. The CDR3 sequence is 13 residues long. The germline CDR1 and CDR2 sequences are MNHNS and SASEGT. The CDR3 bases are TGTGCCAGCATTGCCAGGGGGTTCACTGAAGCTTTCTTT. Translation gives CASIARGFTEAFF.

This clonotype was seen repeatedly, ten times or more. The genes are TRBV12-3 or TRBV12-4 and TRBJ2-7, with D perhaps matching TRBD2 (6 bases). Between the trimmed V and J ends, which lost 2 bases and 3 bases, there was a span of 14 bases. There are 15 residues in the CDR3. The CDR3 is CASSLWGRLDYEQYF. The CDR3 DNA follows: TGTGCCAGCAGTTTATGGGGGAGGCTGGACTACGAGCAGTACTTC.

The chain uses TRBV9 and TRBJ2-1; D unclear. The CDR3 contains 19 residues. With 2 bases removed from V and 7 bases from J, the gap between germline ends came to 28 bases. Germline values: CDR1 SGDLS, CDR2 YYNGEE. CDR3 loop: CASSVTPGGWGVEKNEQFF. The CDR3 DNA is TGTGCCAGCAGCGTCACCCCGGGCGGCTGGGGTGTCGAGAAGAATGAGCAGTTCTTC.

CDR3: CASSLYRTGEPPYNEQFF. CDR3 nucleotides: TGTGCCAGCAGTTTATATAGGACAGGGGAGCCCCCATACAATGAGCAGTTCTTC. This sequence joins TRBV28 and TRBJ2-1, with TRBD1 matching over 9 bases. J was trimmed by 4 bases and V by 1 base; bases with no gene match: 11. Germline V gene lookup returns CDR1 MDHEN and CDR2 SYDVKM. There are 18 residues in the CDR3.

This clonotype was observed at least ten times. CDR3 in amino acids: CASSLGRGLRGTEAFF. Here the CDR3 DNA reads TGTGCCAGCAGCTTAGGCAGGGGGCTCCGGGGCACTGAAGCTTTCTTT. This chain connects TRBV7-2 to TRBJ1-1; 8 bases line up with TRBD1. CDR3 size: 16 residues. V was clipped by 1 base and J by 4 bases; unmatched bases: 8. CDR1 and CDR2 (germline): SGHTA, FQGNSA.

Points on this clonotype: Just one base apart from a much larger clone, this may be a read error. V usage is TRBV18 and J usage is TRBJ1-2; D is ambiguous. Trimming left V 2 bases short and J 8 bases short, with 9 bases between. Germline values: CDR1 KGHSH, CDR2 LQKENI. This CDR3 comprises 12 residues. The CDR3 sequence: CASSPNSFGYTF. In DNA form, the CDR3 reads TGTGCCAGCTCACCAAACTCCTTCGGCTACACCTTC.

On this clonotype itself: This may stem from a read error, because a much larger clone lies one nucleotide away. The chain is built from TRBV28 and TRBJ2-7; 7 nucleotides agree with TRBD1. J gave up 5 bases and V 7 bases, and 5 bases lay outside the gene matches. The CDR3 consists of 12 residues. The germline CDR1 and CDR2 sequences are MDHEN and SYDVKM. The CDR3 here is CASNRGTHEQYF. For the CDR3, the DNA is TGTGCCAGCAACAGGGGCACCCACGAGCAGTACTTC.

The chain joins TRBV27 to TRBJ2-4, with 13 nucleotides matching TRBD2. There are 16 residues in the CDR3. With V trimmed by 5 bases and J by 4 bases, 5 bases remained unmatched. Germline CDR1 reads MNHEY; CDR2 reads SMNVEV (reference sequence). The DNA for the CDR3 is TGTGCCAGCAGTCTCCGGACTAGCGGGGGTAAAAACATTCAGTACTTC. It translates to CASSLRTSGGKNIQYF.

This clonotype was detected ten times or more. This chain links TRBV19 with TRBJ2-4, with 11 bases that match TRBD1. V dropped 7 bases and J dropped 7; count of bases not matched to a gene: 9. The CDR3 covers 15 residues. Germline V gene sequence: CDR1 LNHDA, CDR2 SQIVND (reference sequence). The CDR3 DNA sequence: TGTGCCAGTACCGAGGGACAGGGGGTCGGGAACATTCAGTACTTC. Translated: CASTEGQGVGNIQYF.

This chain joins TRBV4-1 and TRBJ2-7; D may be TRBD1 or TRBD2 (7 bases each). The V end was cut by 3 bases, the J end by 0 bases, with 12 bases between. Germline CDR1 is MGHRA and CDR2 is YSYEKL. The CDR3 has 15 amino acids. The CDR3 coding sequence is TGCGCCAGCAGCCAGGACAGGACTAGCTCCTACGAGCAGTACTTC. Translation gives CASSQDRTSSYEQYF.

This clonotype was picked up many times. The rearrangement uses TRBV6-2 or TRBV6-3 and TRBJ2-1, with a possible D match to TRBD2 (5 bases). V lost 6 bases and J 0 bases, leaving 15 bases between the germline ends. There are 16 residues in the CDR3. Germline CDR1 is MNHEY and CDR2 is SVGEGT. DNA for the CDR3: TGTGCCAGCAGCCAGCGGCGGACCAGCTCCTACAATGAGCAGTTCTTC. Amino acid sequence: CASSQRRTSSYNEQFF.

This clonotype occurred a few times. V usage is TRBV18 and J usage is TRBJ1-5; 8 nucleotides align to TRBD1. V lost 3 bases to trimming and J lost 9 bases; unmatched junction nucleotides: 7. This CDR3 has 14 residues. Germline V lookup: CDR1 KGHSH, CDR2 LQKENI. CDR3 sequence: CASSPGQGERPQHF. In nucleotides, the CDR3 is TGTGCCAGCTCACCCGGACAGGGAGAACGGCCCCAGCATTTT.

This clonotype was observed many times. V and J are TRBV10-3 and TRBJ1-1; D gene uncertain. Trimming took off 4 bases at V and 8 bases at J, with 14 bases between the two ends. This CDR3 has 13 amino acids. Germline CDR1 and CDR2: ENHRY and SYGVKD. DNA of the CDR3: TGTGCCATCAGTGTGGAGCCCCGCAGGGAAGCTTTCTTT. It yields the protein CAISVEPRREAFF.

The rearrangement links TRBV9 to TRBJ2-5; D is unresolved. The V and J ends lost 2 bases and 2 bases respectively, with 10 bases between them. The CDR3 contains 14 residues. Germline CDR1 and CDR2: SGDLS and YYNGEE. Written as DNA, the CDR3 is TGTGCCAGCAGCGTGAACGATGAGCAAGAGACCCAGTACTTC. As protein: CASSVNDEQETQYF.

This clonotype was detected ten times or more. The chain links TRBV15 to TRBJ1-1; no clear D gene. Germline CDR1 reads LNHNV; CDR2 reads YYDKDF (reference sequence). The CDR3 sequence is 18 residues long. Trimming removed 0 bases from V and 1 base from J, with 18 bases in between. The CDR3 protein is CATSREYGIIAGNTEAFF. DNA of the CDR3: TGTGCCACCAGCAGAGAGTACGGAATTATTGCTGGGAACACTGAAGCTTTCTTT.

This clonotype was counted a few times. The chain carries TRBV4-2 and TRBJ2-3; 12 nucleotides line up with TRBD2. The CDR3 is made up of 19 amino acids. The germline V gene has CDR1 LGHNA and CDR2 YNFKEQ. The trim removed 4 bases at V and 3 bases at J, leaving 14 bases unmatched. CDR3 nucleotide sequence: TGTGCCAGCAGCCCCCAGACTAGCGGGGGCCCTTTCGGTACAGATACGCAGTATTTT. It is translated as CASSPQTSGGPFGTDTQYF.

This chain links TRBV7-2 with TRBJ2-5; 11 bases line up with TRBD1. Trimming removed 3 bases from V and 3 bases from J; junction bases left unmatched: 12. This CDR3 has 18 amino acids. CDR1 is SGHTA and CDR2 is FQGNSA in the germline V gene. Here the CDR3 reads CASSLDRGRWGTKETQYF. CDR3 coding DNA: TGTGCCAGCAGCTTGGACAGGGGGCGCTGGGGCACAAAAGAGACCCAGTACTTC.

The rearrangement links TRBV19 to TRBJ1-5; the D is unclear. The germline V gene has CDR1 LNHDA and CDR2 SQIVND (reference sequence). The germline V and J ends were trimmed by 1 base and 4 bases, with 11 bases remaining between them. This CDR3 has 15 residues. CDR3 loop: CASSIVLATNQPQHF. For the CDR3, the DNA is TGTGCCAGTAGTATAGTGTTGGCGACGAATCAGCCCCAGCATTTT.

To note about this clonotype: One base away lies a much larger clone, so this may be a sequencing read error. V usage is TRBV5-6 and J usage is TRBJ2-1, with 7 bases identical to TRBD2. The CDR3 consists of 14 residues. V was clipped by 1 base and J by 3 bases; unmatched bases: 1. Germline V gene lookup returns CDR1 SGHDT and CDR2 YYEEEE. The CDR3 spells CASSLSGIYNEQFF. In DNA form, the CDR3 reads TGTGCCAGCAGCTTGAGCGGGATCTACAATGAGCAGTTCTTC.

This clonotype was picked up a small number of times. Germline and junction disagree at one end, which may indicate a read error. The V and J genes are TRBV3-1 and TRBJ2-7; no definite D call. Per germline, CDR1 LGHDT and CDR2 YNNKEL (reference sequence). CDR3 size: 17 residues. CDR3 protein: CAGSQDLPSDIFYEQYF. CDR3 sequence (DNA): TGTGCCGGCAGCCAAGACCTTCCGAGCGATATATTCTACGAGCAGTACTTC.

This clonotype was seen a handful of times. The chain combines TRBV5-6 with TRBJ1-4; D is possibly TRBD1 (5 bases). CDR1 and CDR2 from the germline V gene are SGHDT and YYEEEE. V gave up 0 bases and J gave up 8 bases, with 11 bases separating them. The CDR3 contains 14 residues. The CDR3 protein is CASSLAGVREKLFF. The CDR3 nucleotides are TGTGCCAGCAGCTTGGCGGGGGTTAGGGAAAAACTGTTTTTT.

CDR3 sequence (DNA): TGCAGCGTGGACAACGGAACTCCTAGCTCTAACTATGGCTACACCTTC. Translated, it gives CSVDNGTPSSNYGYTF. The gene calls are TRBV29-1 and TRBJ1-2; the D gene is possibly TRBD1 (5 bases). The CDR3 spans 16 residues. The V end was cut by 6 bases, the J end by 0 bases, with 20 bases between. Per the germline V gene, CDR1 is SQVTM and CDR2 is ANQGSEA. Full variable domain (outside the CDR3, taken from reference TRBV29-1 and TRBJ1-2): SAVISQKPSRDICQRGTSLTIQCQVDSQVTMMFWYRQQPGQSLTLIATANQGSEATYESGFVIDKFPISRPNLTFSTLTVSNMSPEDSSIYLCSVDNGTPSSNYGYTFGSGTRLTVV.

CDR3 nucleotides: TGTGCCAGCGTCCCCCCAGGGAAGCCCAACGAGCAGTACTTC. It encodes CASVPPGKPNEQYF. The chain carries TRBV25-1 and TRBJ2-7; D perhaps matches TRBD1 (5 bases). Germline V gives CDR1 MGHDK, CDR2 SYGVNS. V lost 8 bases and J 5 bases, leaving 19 bases between the germline ends. This CDR3 region has 14 residues.

This clonotype occurred many times. The genes are TRBV27 and TRBJ2-7; TRBD1 aligns across 9 bases. CDR1 and CDR2 from the germline V gene are MNHEY and SMNVEV (reference sequence). The CDR3 is made up of 16 amino acids. Trimming removed 4 bases from V and 3 bases from J; junction bases left unmatched: 10. CDR3 region: CASSWGRGQGFYEQYF. Written as DNA, the CDR3 is TGTGCCAGCAGTTGGGGTAGGGGACAGGGTTTCTACGAGCAGTACTTC.

This sequence joins TRBV6-1 and TRBJ2-3; 9 positions match TRBD2. The germline V gene has CDR1 MNHNS and CDR2 SASEGT. The CDR3 loop spans 15 amino acids. With 2 bases clipped from V and 3 bases from J, the junction kept 3 bases outside the gene matches. CDR3 residues: CASSELAGKTDTQYF. The CDR3 DNA is TGTGCCAGCAGTGAACTAGCGGGAAAGACAGATACGCAGTATTTT.

This clonotype has a count of ten or more. V gene TRBV18 combines with J gene TRBJ2-1, with D tentatively TRBD2 (7 bases). Germline CDR1 reads KGHSH; CDR2 reads LQKENI. The CDR3 loop spans 16 amino acids. Trimming removed 2 bases from V and 1 base from J, with 12 bases in between. The CDR3 loop reads CASSPGGGASYNEQFF. In DNA, the CDR3 is TGTGCCAGCTCACCAGGGGGGGGCGCTTCCTACAATGAGCAGTTCTTC.